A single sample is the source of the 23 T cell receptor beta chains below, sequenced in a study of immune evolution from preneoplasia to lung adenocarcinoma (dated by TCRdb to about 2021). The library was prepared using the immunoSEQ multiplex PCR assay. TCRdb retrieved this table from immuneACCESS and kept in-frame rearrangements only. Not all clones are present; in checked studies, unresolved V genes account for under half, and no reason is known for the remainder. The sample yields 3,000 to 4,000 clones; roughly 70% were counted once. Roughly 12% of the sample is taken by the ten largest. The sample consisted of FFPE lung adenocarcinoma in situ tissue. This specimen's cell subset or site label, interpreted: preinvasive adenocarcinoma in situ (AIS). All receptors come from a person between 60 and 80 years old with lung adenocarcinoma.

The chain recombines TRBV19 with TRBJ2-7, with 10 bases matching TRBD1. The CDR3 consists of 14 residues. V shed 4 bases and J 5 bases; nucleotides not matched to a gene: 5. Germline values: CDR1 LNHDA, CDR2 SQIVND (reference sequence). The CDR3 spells CASSRSDRGHEQYF. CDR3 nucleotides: TGTGCCAGTAGTAGGTCCGACAGGGGGCACGAGCAGTACTTC.

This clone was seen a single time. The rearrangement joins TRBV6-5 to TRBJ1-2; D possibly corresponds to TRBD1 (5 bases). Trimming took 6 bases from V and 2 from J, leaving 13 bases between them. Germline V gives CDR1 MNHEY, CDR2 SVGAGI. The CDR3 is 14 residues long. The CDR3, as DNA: TGTGCCAGCAGACCCACTTGGGGCAACTATGGCTACACCTTC. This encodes CASRPTWGNYGYTF.

CDR3 nucleotide sequence: TGTGCCAGCAGCCAAGACAGGGCCGGAACTGAAGCTTTCTTT. This translates into CASSQDRAGTEAFF. The V gene is TRBV4-2, the J gene TRBJ1-1; possible D gene TRBD1, 5 bases. With 0 bases removed from V and 5 bases from J, the gap between germline ends came to 10 bases. The CDR3 is made up of 14 amino acids. Per germline, CDR1 LGHNA and CDR2 YNFKEQ.

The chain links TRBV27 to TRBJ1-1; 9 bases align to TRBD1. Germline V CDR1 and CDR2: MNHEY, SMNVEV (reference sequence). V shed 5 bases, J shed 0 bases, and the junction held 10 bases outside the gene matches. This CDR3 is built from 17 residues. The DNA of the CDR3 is TGTGCCAGCAGTCCAGGACAGGGGCCCTTCATGAACACTGAAGCTTTCTTT. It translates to CASSPGQGPFMNTEAFF.

CDR3 in amino acids: CASSVEGAPGNTIYF. The CDR3 nucleotides are TGTGCCAGCAGCGTAGAAGGGGCCCCTGGAAACACCATATATTTT. The V call is TRBV9, the J call TRBJ1-3; weak D call: TRBD1 (5 bases). CDR3 length: 15 amino acids. Germline V lookup: CDR1 SGDLS, CDR2 YYNGEE. V was clipped by 0 bases and J by 2 bases, with 9 bases between them.

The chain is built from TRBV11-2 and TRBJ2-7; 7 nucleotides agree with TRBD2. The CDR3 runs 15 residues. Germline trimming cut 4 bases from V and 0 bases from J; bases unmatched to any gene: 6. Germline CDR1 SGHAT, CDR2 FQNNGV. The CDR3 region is CASSSWGGGSYEQYF. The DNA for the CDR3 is TGTGCCAGCAGCTCGTGGGGCGGGGGCTCCTACGAGCAGTACTTC.

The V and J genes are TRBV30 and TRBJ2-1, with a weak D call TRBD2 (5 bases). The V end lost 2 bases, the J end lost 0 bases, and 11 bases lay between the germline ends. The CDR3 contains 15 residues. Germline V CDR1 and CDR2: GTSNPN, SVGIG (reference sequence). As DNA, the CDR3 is TGTGCCTGGAGTCTCGGGGATAGCTCCTACAATGAGCAGTTCTTC. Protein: CAWSLGDSSYNEQFF.

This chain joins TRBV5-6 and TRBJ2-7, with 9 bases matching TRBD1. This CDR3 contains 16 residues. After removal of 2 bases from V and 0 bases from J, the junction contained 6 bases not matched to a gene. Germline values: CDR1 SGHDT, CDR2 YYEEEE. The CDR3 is CASSFLGTGTSYEQYF. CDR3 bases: TGTGCCAGCAGCTTCCTCGGGACAGGGACCTCCTACGAGCAGTACTTC. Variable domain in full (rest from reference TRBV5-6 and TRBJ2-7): DAGVTQSPTHLIKTRGQQVTLRCSPKSGHDTVSWYQQALGQGPQFIFQYYEEEERQRGNFPDRFSGHQFPNYSSELNVNALLLGDSALYLCASSFLGTGTSYEQYFGPGTRLTVT.

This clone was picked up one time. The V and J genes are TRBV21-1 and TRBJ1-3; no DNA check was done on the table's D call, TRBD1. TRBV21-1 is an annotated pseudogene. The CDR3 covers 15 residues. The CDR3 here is CASSRTDRGLNTIYF. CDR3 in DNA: TGTGCCAGCAGCAGGACTGACAGGGGGCTGAACACCATATATTTT.

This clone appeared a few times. The CDR3 here is CASSEANTGAQPQHF. The CDR3 DNA reads as TGTGCCAGCAGTGAAGCCAACACGGGGGCTCAGCCCCAGCATTTT. The gene calls are TRBV2 and TRBJ1-5, with D perhaps matching TRBD1 (6 bases). V was clipped by 0 bases and J by 6 bases, with 12 bases between them. Germline-derived CDR1 and CDR2 are SNHLY and FYNNEI. The CDR3 consists of 15 residues. The complete variable domain, with remaining parts taken from reference TRBV2 and TRBJ1-5, reads EPEVTQTPSHQVTQMGQEVILRCVPISNHLYFYWYRQILGQKVEFLVSFYNNEISEKSEIFDDQFSVERPDGSNFTLKIRSTKLEDSAMYFCASSEANTGAQPQHFGDGTRLSIL.

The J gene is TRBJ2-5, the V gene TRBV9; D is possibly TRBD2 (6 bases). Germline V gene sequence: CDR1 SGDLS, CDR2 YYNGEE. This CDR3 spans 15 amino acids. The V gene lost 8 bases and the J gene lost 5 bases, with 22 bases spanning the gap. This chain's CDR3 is CASTLGGARAETQYF. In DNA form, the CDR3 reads TGTGCCAGTACCCTCGGGGGAGCCAGGGCGGAGACCCAGTACTTC.

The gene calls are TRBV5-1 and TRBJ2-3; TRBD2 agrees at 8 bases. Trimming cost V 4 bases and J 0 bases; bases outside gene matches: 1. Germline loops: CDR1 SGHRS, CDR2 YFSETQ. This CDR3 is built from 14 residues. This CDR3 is CASSPGGSTDTQYF. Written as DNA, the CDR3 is TGCGCCAGCAGCCCGGGGGGGAGCACAGATACGCAGTATTTT.

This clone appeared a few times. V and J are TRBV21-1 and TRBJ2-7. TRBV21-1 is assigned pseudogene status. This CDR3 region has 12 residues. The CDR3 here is CASSASLYEQYF. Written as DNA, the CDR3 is TGTGCCAGCAGCGCCAGCCTCTACGAGCAGTACTTC.

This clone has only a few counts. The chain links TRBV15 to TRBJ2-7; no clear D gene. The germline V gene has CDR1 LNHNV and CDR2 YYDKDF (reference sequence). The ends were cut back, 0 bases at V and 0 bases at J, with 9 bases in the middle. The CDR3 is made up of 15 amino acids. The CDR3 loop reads CATSREGASSYEQYF. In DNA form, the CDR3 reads TGTGCCACCAGCAGAGAAGGAGCGAGCTCCTACGAGCAGTACTTC.

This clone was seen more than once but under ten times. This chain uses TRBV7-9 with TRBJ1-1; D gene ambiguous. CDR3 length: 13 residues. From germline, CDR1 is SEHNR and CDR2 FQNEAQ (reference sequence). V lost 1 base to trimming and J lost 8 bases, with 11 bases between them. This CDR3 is CASSLVGSGEAFF. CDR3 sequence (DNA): TGTGCCAGCAGCTTAGTGGGGTCGGGGGAAGCTTTCTTT.

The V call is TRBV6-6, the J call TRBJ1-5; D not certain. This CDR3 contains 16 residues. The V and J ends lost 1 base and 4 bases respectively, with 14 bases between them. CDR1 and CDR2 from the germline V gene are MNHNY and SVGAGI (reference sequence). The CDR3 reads CASSYFPTPPNQPQHF. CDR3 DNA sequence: TGTGCCAGCAGTTACTTCCCGACACCCCCTAATCAGCCCCAGCATTTT.

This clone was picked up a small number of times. The CDR3 nucleotides read TGTGCCAGCAGCTTAGCTACCGGGAGCTCTGGGGCCAACGTCCTGACTTTC. Translation gives CASSLATGSSGANVLTF. The chain recombines TRBV7-8 with TRBJ2-6, with D possibly matching TRBD2 (6 bases). V shed 0 bases and J shed 0 bases, with 9 bases lying between them. Looked up from germline, CDR1 is SGHVS and CDR2 is FQNEAQ. This CDR3 is built from 17 residues.

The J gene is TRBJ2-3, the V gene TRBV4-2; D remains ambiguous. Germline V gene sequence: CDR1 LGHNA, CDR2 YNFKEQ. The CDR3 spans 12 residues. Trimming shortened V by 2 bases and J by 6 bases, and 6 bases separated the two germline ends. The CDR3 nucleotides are TGTGCCAGCAGCCAACGGTACGATACGCAGTATTTT. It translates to CASSQRYDTQYF.

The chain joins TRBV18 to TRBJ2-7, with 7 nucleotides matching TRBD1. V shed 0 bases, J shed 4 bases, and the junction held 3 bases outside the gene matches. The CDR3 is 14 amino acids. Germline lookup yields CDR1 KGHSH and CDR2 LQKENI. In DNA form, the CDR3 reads TGTGCCAGCTCACCACCCGGCAGGGGGTACGAGCAGTACTTC. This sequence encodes CASSPPGRGYEQYF. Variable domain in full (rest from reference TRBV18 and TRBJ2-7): NAGVMQNPRHLVRRRGQEARLRCSPMKGHSHVYWYRQLPEEGLKFMVYLQKENIIDESGMPKERFSAEFPKEGPSILRIQQVVRGDSAAYFCASSPPGRGYEQYFGPGTRLTVT.

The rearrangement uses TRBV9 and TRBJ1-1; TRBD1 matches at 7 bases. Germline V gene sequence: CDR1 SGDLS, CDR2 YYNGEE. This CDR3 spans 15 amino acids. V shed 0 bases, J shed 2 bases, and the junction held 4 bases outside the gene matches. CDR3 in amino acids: CASSVGGTANTEAFF. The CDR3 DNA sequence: TGTGCCAGCAGCGTAGGAGGGACAGCTAACACTGAAGCTTTCTTT.

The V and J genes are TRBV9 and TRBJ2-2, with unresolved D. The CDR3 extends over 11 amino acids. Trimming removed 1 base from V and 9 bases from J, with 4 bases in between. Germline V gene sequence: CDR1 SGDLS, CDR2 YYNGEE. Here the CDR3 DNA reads TGTGCCAGCAGCGTAAACCGGGAGCTGTTTTTT. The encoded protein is CASSVNRELFF.

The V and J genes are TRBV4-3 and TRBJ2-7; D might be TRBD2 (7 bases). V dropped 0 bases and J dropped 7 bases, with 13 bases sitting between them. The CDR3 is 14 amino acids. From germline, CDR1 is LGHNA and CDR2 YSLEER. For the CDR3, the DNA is TGCGCCAGCAGCCAAGACGCGGGGGCGAGGGAGCAGTACTTC. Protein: CASSQDAGAREQYF.

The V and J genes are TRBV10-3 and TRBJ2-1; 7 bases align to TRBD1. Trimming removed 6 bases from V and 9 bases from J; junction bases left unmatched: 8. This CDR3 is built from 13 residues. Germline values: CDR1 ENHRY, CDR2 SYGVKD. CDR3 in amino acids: CAIRKGASGEQFF. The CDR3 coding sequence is TGTGCCATCAGAAAGGGGGCGTCCGGTGAGCAGTTCTTC.